The 14 T cell receptor beta chains given below trace back to one sample, sequenced in a study of T-cell memory formation after mild COVID-19. Each CDR3 protein gets one entry after TCRdb re-called the 5' RACE reads with MiXCR. Of under 350,000 distinct CDR3 sequences in the sample, roughly 15% were seen once. The sequenced material came from PBMCs or a T cell subset sorted from them (not recorded which). Receptors originate from a young man who had mild COVID-19 (a few samples of this study predate the infection). Cell type and time point are not known.

This clonotype was seen more than once but under ten times. The V gene is TRBV29-1, the J gene TRBJ2-7, with TRBD2 matching over 7 bases. The junction had 12 bases not matched to a gene; V was cut back by 5 bases and J by 5 bases. CDR3 length equals 14 residues. CDR1 and CDR2 from the germline V gene are SQVTM and ANQGSEA. CDR3 nucleotide sequence: TGCAGCGTTCCGCTTTGGGAGGGGCGAGACGAGCAGTACTTC. Translation gives CSVPLWEGRDEQYF.

The chain links TRBV4-3 to TRBJ1-1, with D perhaps TRBD1 (6 bases). The V end was cut by 2 bases, the J end by 3 bases, with 13 bases between. The germline V gene encodes CDR1 LGHNA and CDR2 YSLEER. The CDR3 spans 15 residues. Here the CDR3 DNA reads TGCGCCAGCAGCCAATTAATTTCAGGGGACACTGAAGCTTTCTTT. It translates to CASSQLISGDTEAFF.

This clonotype was observed a few times. This chain connects TRBV7-3 to TRBJ2-3, with unresolved D. Germline values: CDR1 SGHTA, CDR2 FQGTGA. Between the trimmed V and J ends, which lost 5 bases and 5 bases, there was a span of 8 bases. The CDR3 is 12 residues long. The CDR3 loop is CASSRPGDTQYF. Here the CDR3 DNA reads TGTGCCAGCAGCCGACCGGGAGATACGCAGTATTTT.

This chain connects TRBV10-3 to TRBJ2-7, with 7 bases identical to TRBD1. The trim removed 10 bases at V and 5 bases at J, leaving 17 bases unmatched. The CDR3 consists of 15 residues. The germline V gene has CDR1 ENHRY and CDR2 SYGVKD. This CDR3 is CATARQGTTPDEQYF. The CDR3 nucleotides are TGTGCCACCGCCCGACAGGGAACGACCCCTGACGAGCAGTACTTC.

This chain joins TRBV6-2 or TRBV6-3 and TRBJ1-5, with D unclear. Trimming shortened V by 6 bases and J by 9 bases, and 18 bases separated the two germline ends. Germline CDR1 is MNHEY and CDR2 is SVGEGT. This CDR3 spans 14 amino acids. This CDR3 reads CASRPFRGVGPQHF. The CDR3 region has the DNA TGTGCCAGCAGACCCTTTCGTGGGGTGGGGCCCCAGCATTTT.

Ten or more counts support this clonotype. V is TRBV20-1 and J is TRBJ2-3; 9 bases are a match to TRBD1. The germline CDR1 and CDR2 sequences are DFQATT and SNEGSKA (reference sequence). V was pared by 6 bases and J by 1 base, with 8 bases of the junction left unmatched. This CDR3 comprises 15 residues. This CDR3 reads CSAVADRGGTDTQYF. CDR3 sequence (DNA): TGCAGTGCCGTCGCGGACAGGGGCGGCACAGATACGCAGTATTTT.

There are a few counts of this clonotype. The chain links TRBV2 to TRBJ2-2; no definite D call. Germline-derived CDR1 and CDR2 are SNHLY and FYNNEI. The CDR3 contains 12 residues. V gave up 6 bases and J gave up 1 base, with 3 bases separating them. The CDR3 DNA is TGTGCCAGCAGACAGAACACCGGGGAGCTGTTTTTT. It is translated as CASRQNTGELFF.

This clonotype was picked up a small number of times. The chain employs TRBV25-1 and TRBJ2-2, with D possibly called TRBD1 or TRBD2 (7 bases each). Trimming took 2 bases from V and 5 from J, leaving 12 bases between them. This CDR3 is built from 15 residues. Germline CDR1 MGHDK, CDR2 SYGVNS. In nucleotides, the CDR3 is TGTGCCAGCAGTGAAAACAGGGGAGGGACCGGGGAGCTGTTTTTT. Protein: CASSENRGGTGELFF.

V gene TRBV6-2 or TRBV6-3 combines with J gene TRBJ2-1; D is ambiguous. Germline CDR1 reads MNHEY; CDR2 reads SVGEGT. The V end lost 4 bases, the J end lost 6 bases, and 13 bases lay between the germline ends. The CDR3 loop spans 14 amino acids. The DNA of the CDR3 is TGTGCCAGCAGTTCGATTCCGGTGCCCAATGAGCAGTTCTTC. This gives the protein CASSSIPVPNEQFF.

The chain uses TRBV5-1 and TRBJ1-1; no firm D call. The CDR3 contains 14 residues. Trimming took off 2 bases at V and 3 bases at J, with 11 bases between the two ends. Looked up from germline, CDR1 is SGHRS and CDR2 is YFSETQ. The CDR3 protein is CASSFRWDDTEAFF. CDR3 bases: TGCGCCAGCAGCTTCCGATGGGATGACACTGAAGCTTTCTTT.

The rearrangement uses TRBV19 and TRBJ2-7, with 10 bases identical to TRBD1. This CDR3 spans 15 amino acids. Germline-derived CDR1 and CDR2 are LNHDA and SQIVND (reference sequence). With 5 bases clipped from V and 3 bases from J, the junction kept 7 bases outside the gene matches. The CDR3 bases are TGTGCCAGTAGTCCCGGACAGGGGGTTCTCTACGAGCAGTACTTC. As protein: CASSPGQGVLYEQYF.

This clonotype has a handful of counts. The genes are TRBV6-1 and TRBJ2-1; 7 nucleotides match TRBD1. Germline CDR1 reads MNHNS; CDR2 reads SASEGT. V was pared by 4 bases and J by 9 bases, with 15 bases of the junction left unmatched. The CDR3 sequence is 16 residues long. The DNA of the CDR3 is TGTGCCAGCAGTGCCGATGACAGGGTCGTATCGACTGAGCAGTTCTTC. Translated, it gives CASSADDRVVSTEQFF.

V and J are TRBV28 and TRBJ1-1; D gene ambiguous. Germline-derived CDR1 and CDR2 are MDHEN and SYDVKM. The CDR3 has 16 amino acids. Trimming left V 4 bases short and J 0 bases short, with 15 bases between. The CDR3 DNA follows: TGTGCCAGCAGTTCCCCGAGGGTCCGAATGAACACTGAAGCTTTCTTT. This translates into CASSSPRVRMNTEAFF.

The chain links TRBV4-3 to TRBJ1-6, with D possibly being TRBD1 (6 bases). There are 17 residues in the CDR3. Trimming removed 1 base from V and 10 bases from J, with 20 bases in between. CDR1 and CDR2 from the germline V gene are LGHNA and YSLEER. In nucleotides, the CDR3 is TGCGCCAGCAGCCAAGGACTTATTACGGACAGCGGATCACCCCTCCACTTT. Translation gives CASSQGLITDSGSPLHF.